This T cell receptor (beta chain) came from a study of blood T cell repertoires in COVID-19. As processed by the authors: From reference gene primer amplification, estimates of nucleated cell counts were derived. Generated by immunoSEQ multiplex PCR, the TCRdb table keeps only in-frame clones and is missing some. That table supplies the V and J calls and clone size; D and trimming were determined from the DNA. The sample lists 350,000 to 450,000 clones, about 89% occurring once. In the 2 weeks before study entry, exposed participants met a COVID-19 case, which was PCR-confirmed or clinician-diagnosed. Germline CDR1 is SGHRS and CDR2 is YFSETQ. J was trimmed by 4 bases and V by 0 bases; bases with no gene match: 1. The CDR3 runs 14 residues. This clone was detected once. The sample contains more than one DNA sequence encoding this CDR3.

Input material: PBMCs or T cells enriched from blood (not recorded which). The source of this sequence is a woman aged 40 to 49 who had been exposed to COVID-19. The V and J genes are TRBV5-1 and TRBJ1-2, with 9 nucleotides matching TRBD1. CDR3 nucleotides: TGCGCCAGCAGCTTGGGACAGGGGGGCTATGGCTACACCTTC. This gives the protein CASSLGQGGYGYTF.